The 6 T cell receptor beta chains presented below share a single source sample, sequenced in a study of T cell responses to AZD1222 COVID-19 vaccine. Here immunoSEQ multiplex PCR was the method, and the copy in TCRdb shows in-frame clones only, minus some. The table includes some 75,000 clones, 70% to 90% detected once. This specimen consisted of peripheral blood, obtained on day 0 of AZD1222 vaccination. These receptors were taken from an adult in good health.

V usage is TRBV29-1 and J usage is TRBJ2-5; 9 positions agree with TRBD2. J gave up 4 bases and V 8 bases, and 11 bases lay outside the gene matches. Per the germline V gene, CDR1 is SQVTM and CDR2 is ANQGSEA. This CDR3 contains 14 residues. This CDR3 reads CSSRPAGGGETQYF. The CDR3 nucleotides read TGCAGCTCCCGACCAGCGGGGGGAGGAGAGACCCAGTACTTC.

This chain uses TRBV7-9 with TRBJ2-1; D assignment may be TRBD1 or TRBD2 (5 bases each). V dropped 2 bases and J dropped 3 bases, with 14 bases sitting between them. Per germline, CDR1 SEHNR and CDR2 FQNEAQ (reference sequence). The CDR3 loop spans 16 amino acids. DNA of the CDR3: TGTGCCAGCAGCTTAACGTCAGGGACCAACTACAATGAGCAGTTCTTC. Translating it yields CASSLTSGTNYNEQFF. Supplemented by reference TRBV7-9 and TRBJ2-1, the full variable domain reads DTGVSQNPRHKITKRGQNVTFRCDPISEHNRLYWYRQTLGQGPEFLTYFQNEAQLEKSRLLSDRFSAERPKGSFSTLEIQRTEQGDSAMYLCASSLTSGTNYNEQFFGPGTRLTVL.

CDR3 sequence reads: CASSIGGPPNTQYF. For the CDR3, the DNA is TGTGCCAGTAGTATTGGTGGACCCCCGAATACGCAGTATTTT. The chain carries TRBV19 and TRBJ2-3; D unresolved. The V end lost 3 bases, the J end lost 7 bases, and 14 bases lay between the germline ends. From germline, CDR1 is LNHDA and CDR2 SQIVND (reference sequence). The CDR3 is made up of 14 amino acids.

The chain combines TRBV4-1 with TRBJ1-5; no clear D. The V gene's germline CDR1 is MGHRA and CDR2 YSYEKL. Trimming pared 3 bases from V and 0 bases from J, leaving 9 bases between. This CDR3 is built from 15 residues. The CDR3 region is CASSQGDHSNQPQHF. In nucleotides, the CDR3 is TGCGCCAGCAGCCAGGGAGACCATAGCAATCAGCCCCAGCATTTT.

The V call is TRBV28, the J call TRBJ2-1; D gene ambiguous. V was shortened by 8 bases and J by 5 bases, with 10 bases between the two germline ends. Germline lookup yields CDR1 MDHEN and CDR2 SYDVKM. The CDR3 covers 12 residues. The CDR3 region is CASADTHNEQFF. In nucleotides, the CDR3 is TGTGCCAGCGCTGACACCCACAATGAGCAGTTCTTC.

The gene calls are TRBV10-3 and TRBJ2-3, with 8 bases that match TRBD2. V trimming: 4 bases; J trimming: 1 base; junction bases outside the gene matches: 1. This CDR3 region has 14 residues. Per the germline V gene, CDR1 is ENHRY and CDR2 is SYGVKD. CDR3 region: CAISAGGGTDTQYF. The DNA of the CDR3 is TGTGCCATCAGTGCGGGGGGGGGCACAGATACGCAGTATTTT.